Listed below are T cell receptor beta chains from one sample, sequenced in a study of shared clonotypes between healthy human individuals. The table came from immunoSEQ multiplex PCR; TCRdb's copy has only in-frame clones and leaves some out. The sample records roughly 380,000 clones, about 96% being singletons. The source material was memory CD8+ T cells sorted from blood. The receptors were sampled from a man under 40 in good health. CDR3s include the opening cysteine and the closing phenylalanine or tryptophan. Fields, in order: clone size, J gene, V gene, CDR3 length, D gene, CDR3 DNA, CDR3 protein. D genes are given only for firm matches. Rows give clone size only sometimes, using once, few, many, or a class for an expanded clone.

clone_size: .
j_call: TRBJ2-2
v_call: TRBV7-8
cdr3_length: 16
d_call: .
cdr3_nt: TGTGCCAGCAGCTTATGGCGGACGGACGTACCCGGGGAGCTGTTTTTT
cdr3_aa: CASSLWRTDVPGELFF

clone_size: .
j_call: TRBJ2-2
v_call: TRBV6-6
cdr3_length: 12
d_call: .
cdr3_nt: TGTGCCAGCAGTTTCCGTGCCGGGGAGCTGTTTTTT
cdr3_aa: CASSFRAGELFF

clone_size: .
j_call: TRBJ1-2
v_call: TRBV6-4
cdr3_length: 11
d_call: .
cdr3_nt: TGTGCCAGCATTGGAGGGCGGGCCTACACCTTC
cdr3_aa: CASIGGRAYTF

clone_size: .
j_call: TRBJ2-3
v_call: TRBV18
cdr3_length: 17
d_call: TRBD2
cdr3_nt: TGTGCCAGCTCACCAGGGAGCGGGAGATTAGGGGCAGATACGCAGTATTTT
cdr3_aa: CASSPGSGRLGADTQYF

clone_size: .
j_call: TRBJ2-5
v_call: TRBV5-4
cdr3_length: 14
d_call: .
cdr3_nt: TGTGCCAGCAGCTTAAACCGGGACCAAGAGACCCAGTACTTC
cdr3_aa: CASSLNRDQETQYF

clone_size: .
j_call: TRBJ1-1
v_call: TRBV7-9
cdr3_length: 14
d_call: .
cdr3_nt: TGTGCCAGCAGCCCCAAAGGGGCAGGCACTGAAGCTTTCTTT
cdr3_aa: CASSPKGAGTEAFF

clone_size: .
j_call: TRBJ2-5
v_call: TRBV28
cdr3_length: 14
d_call: .
cdr3_nt: TGTGCCAGCAACCGAGAGGTGGTGCAAGAGACCCAGTACTTC
cdr3_aa: CASNREVVQETQYF

clone_size: .
j_call: TRBJ1-1
v_call: TRBV7-3
cdr3_length: 15
d_call: .
cdr3_nt: TGTGCCAGCAGCTTAAAGGGACCCGGGGCCACTGAAGCTTTCTTT
cdr3_aa: CASSLKGPGATEAFF

clone_size: .
j_call: TRBJ2-2
v_call: TRBV29-1
cdr3_length: 16
d_call: TRBD2
cdr3_nt: TGCAGCACGGGGGTAGCGGGATACTTGAGCACCGGGGAGCTGTTTTTT
cdr3_aa: CSTGVAGYLSTGELFF

clone_size: .
j_call: TRBJ2-5
v_call: TRBV27
cdr3_length: 12
d_call: .
cdr3_nt: TGTGCCAGCAGGGACTTCCAAGAGACCCAGTACTTC
cdr3_aa: CASRDFQETQYF

clone_size: .
j_call: TRBJ2-3
v_call: TRBV7-9
cdr3_length: 17
d_call: TRBD2
cdr3_nt: TGTGCCAGCAGCTTAGAACTAGCGGGAGGGGGCACAGATACGCAGTATTTT
cdr3_aa: CASSLELAGGGTDTQYF

clone_size: .
j_call: TRBJ2-1
v_call: TRBV18
cdr3_length: 17
d_call: .
cdr3_nt: TGTGCCAGCTCACCAAAAAACTCGGAGAGCTCCTACAATGAGCAGTTCTTC
cdr3_aa: CASSPKNSESSYNEQFF

clone_size: .
j_call: TRBJ2-2
v_call: TRBV2
cdr3_length: 17
d_call: TRBD2
cdr3_nt: TGTGCCAGCAGGCTTGCCCCTAGCGGGAGGGAAGGCGGGGAGCTGTTTTTT
cdr3_aa: CASRLAPSGREGGELFF

clone_size: .
j_call: TRBJ2-2
v_call: TRBV28
cdr3_length: 17
d_call: TRBD2
cdr3_nt: TGTGCCAGCAAGGACGGCGGGAGAGGGGAAAACACCGGGGAGCTGTTTTTT
cdr3_aa: CASKDGGRGENTGELFF

clone_size: .
j_call: TRBJ1-5
v_call: TRBV19
cdr3_length: 14
d_call: .
cdr3_nt: TGTGCCAGTAATCCCGGGGGGAACAATCAGCCCCAGCATTTT
cdr3_aa: CASNPGGNNQPQHF

clone_size: .
j_call: TRBJ2-7
v_call: TRBV5-1
cdr3_length: 14
d_call: .
cdr3_nt: TGCGCCAGCATGGCTCCGGACTCTTCCTACGAGCAGTACTTC
cdr3_aa: CASMAPDSSYEQYF

clone_size: .
j_call: TRBJ2-5
v_call: TRBV19
cdr3_length: 12
d_call: .
cdr3_nt: TGTGCCAGTACCTACCGACAAGAGACCCAGTACTTC
cdr3_aa: CASTYRQETQYF

clone_size: .
j_call: TRBJ2-7
v_call: TRBV30
cdr3_length: 12
d_call: .
cdr3_nt: TGTGCCTGGAGCGTCTCCGGCTACGAGCAGTACTTC
cdr3_aa: CAWSVSGYEQYF

clone_size: .
j_call: TRBJ1-3
v_call: TRBV5-1
cdr3_length: 14
d_call: TRBD1
cdr3_nt: TGCGCCAGCAGTCCTAGGGGGCCTGGAAACACCATATATTTT
cdr3_aa: CASSPRGPGNTIYF

clone_size: .
j_call: TRBJ1-2
v_call: TRBV6-5
cdr3_length: 15
d_call: .
cdr3_nt: TGTGCCAGCAGTTACTCGAGTAGGTCTGCGAATGGCTACACCTTC
cdr3_aa: CASSYSSRSANGYTF

clone_size: .
j_call: TRBJ2-1
v_call: TRBV7-9
cdr3_length: 12
d_call: .
cdr3_nt: TGTGCCAGCAGTCCTTGGGCTAATGAGCAGTTCTTC
cdr3_aa: CASSPWANEQFF

clone_size: .
j_call: TRBJ2-7
v_call: TRBV7-9
cdr3_length: 15
d_call: .
cdr3_nt: TGTGCCAGCAGCTTAGCGGGCAGGAACTCCTACGAGCAGTACTTC
cdr3_aa: CASSLAGRNSYEQYF

clone_size: .
j_call: TRBJ2-7
v_call: TRBV7-3
cdr3_length: 17
d_call: TRBD2
cdr3_nt: TGTGCCAGCAGCCTAAGGGCTAGGACTAGCGCGACCTACGAGCAGTACTTC
cdr3_aa: CASSLRARTSATYEQYF

clone_size: .
j_call: TRBJ2-7
v_call: TRBV28
cdr3_length: 14
d_call: TRBD1
cdr3_nt: TGTGCCAGCAGCACCGGGACAGGGGTTTACGAGCAGTACTTC
cdr3_aa: CASSTGTGVYEQYF

clone_size: .
j_call: TRBJ1-2
v_call: TRBV6-8
cdr3_length: 12
d_call: TRBD1
cdr3_nt: TGTGCCAGCTGGACAGGGGTAGATGGCTACACCTTC
cdr3_aa: CASWTGVDGYTF

clone_size: once
j_call: TRBJ2-3
v_call: TRBV27
cdr3_length: 16
d_call: TRBD2
cdr3_nt: TGTGCCAGCAGTTTATTTGGTGGGAGGGCCGGAGATACGCAGTATTTT
cdr3_aa: CASSLFGGRAGDTQYF

clone_size: .
j_call: TRBJ2-7
v_call: TRBV27
cdr3_length: 15
d_call: .
cdr3_nt: TGTGCCAGCAGTTTATTCCAGGGCACCTCCTACGAGCAGTACTTC
cdr3_aa: CASSLFQGTSYEQYF

clone_size: once
j_call: TRBJ2-3
v_call: TRBV30
cdr3_length: 13
d_call: .
cdr3_nt: TGTGCCTGGATGTGGGCCGGCACAGATACGCAGTATTTT
cdr3_aa: CAWMWAGTDTQYF